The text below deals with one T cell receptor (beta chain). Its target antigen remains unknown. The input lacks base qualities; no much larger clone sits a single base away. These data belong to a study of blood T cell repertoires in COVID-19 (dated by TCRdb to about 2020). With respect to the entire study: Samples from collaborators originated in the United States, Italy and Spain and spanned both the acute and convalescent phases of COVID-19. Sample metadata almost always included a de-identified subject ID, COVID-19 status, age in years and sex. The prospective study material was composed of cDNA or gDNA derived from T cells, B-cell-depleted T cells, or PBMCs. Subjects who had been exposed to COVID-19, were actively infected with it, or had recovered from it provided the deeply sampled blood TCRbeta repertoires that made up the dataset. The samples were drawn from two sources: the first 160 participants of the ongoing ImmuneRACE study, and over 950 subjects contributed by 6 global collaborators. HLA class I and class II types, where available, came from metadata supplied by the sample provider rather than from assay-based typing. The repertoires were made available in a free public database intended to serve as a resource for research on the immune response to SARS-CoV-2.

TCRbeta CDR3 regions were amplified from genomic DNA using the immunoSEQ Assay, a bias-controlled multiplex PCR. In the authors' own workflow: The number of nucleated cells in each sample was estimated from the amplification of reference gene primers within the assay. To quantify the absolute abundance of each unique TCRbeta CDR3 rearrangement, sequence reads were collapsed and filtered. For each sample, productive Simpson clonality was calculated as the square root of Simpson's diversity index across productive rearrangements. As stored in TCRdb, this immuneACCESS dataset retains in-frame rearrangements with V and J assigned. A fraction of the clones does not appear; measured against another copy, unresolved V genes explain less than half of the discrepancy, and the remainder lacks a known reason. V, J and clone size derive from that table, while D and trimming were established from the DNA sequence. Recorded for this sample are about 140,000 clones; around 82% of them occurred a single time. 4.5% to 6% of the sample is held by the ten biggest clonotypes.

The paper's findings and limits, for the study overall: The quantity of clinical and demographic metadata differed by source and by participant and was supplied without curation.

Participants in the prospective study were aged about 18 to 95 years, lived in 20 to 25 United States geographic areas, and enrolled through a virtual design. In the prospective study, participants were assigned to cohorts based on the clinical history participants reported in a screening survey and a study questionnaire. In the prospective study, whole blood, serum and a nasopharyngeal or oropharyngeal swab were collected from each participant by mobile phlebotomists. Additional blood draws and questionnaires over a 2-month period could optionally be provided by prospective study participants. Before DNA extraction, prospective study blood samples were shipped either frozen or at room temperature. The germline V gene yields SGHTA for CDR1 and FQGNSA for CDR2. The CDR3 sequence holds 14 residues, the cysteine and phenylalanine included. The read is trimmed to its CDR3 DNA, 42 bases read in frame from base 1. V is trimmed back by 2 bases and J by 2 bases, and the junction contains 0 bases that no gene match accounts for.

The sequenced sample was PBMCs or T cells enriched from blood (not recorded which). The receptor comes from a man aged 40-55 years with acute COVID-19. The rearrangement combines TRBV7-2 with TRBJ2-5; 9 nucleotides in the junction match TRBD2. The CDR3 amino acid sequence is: CASSLLAGQETQYF. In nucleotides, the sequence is TGTGCCAGCAGCTTACTAGCGGGGCAAGAGACCCAGTACTTC.